This TCR beta chain derives from a study of blood T cell repertoires in COVID-19. This clone was detected once. Original processing notes: How many nucleated cells were present was estimated from reference gene primer amplification. Sequencing used immunoSEQ multiplex PCR; TCRdb keeps in-frame clones, though not all of them. The V and J calls and clone size are taken from that table; D and trimming were inferred from the DNA. Found here are 350,000 to 450,000 clones, 85% to 90% of them singletons; the top ten hold roughly 1.1%. The CDR3 has 12 residues. Trimming removed 4 bases from V and 6 bases from J, with 11 bases in between. Looked up from germline, CDR1 is SGHNT and CDR2 is YYREEE (reference sequence).

The V gene is TRBV5-4, the J gene TRBJ2-7, with D possibly being TRBD1 (5 bases). The sequence derives from a man aged 25 to 45 who had recovered from COVID-19. The specimen was PBMCs or T cells enriched from blood (not recorded which). The CDR3 reads CASSQPQGEQYF. DNA for the CDR3: TGTGCCAGCAGCCAGCCCCAGGGCGAGCAGTACTTC.